This is a list of T cell receptor beta chains from one sample in a study of blood T cell repertoires in COVID-19. Sequenced by immunoSEQ multiplex PCR; TCRdb stores in-frame clones only, minus some. Among around 280,000 clones listed, about 88% were seen once. The sequenced material came from peripheral blood. Receptors were obtained from a woman aged 25 to 45 with COVID-19, enrolled during active disease. CDR3s include the opening cysteine and the closing phenylalanine or tryptophan. D genes are given only for firm matches. Part of the rows lack a size; the others show once, few, many or a class for expanded clones.

j_call clone_size d_call v_call cdr3_aa cdr3_nt
TRBJ2-5 NA TRBD2 TRBV10-2 CASSDLAGGQETQYF TGCGCCAGCAGTGATCTAGCGGGAGGGCAAGAGACCCAGTACTTC
TRBJ1-2 NA NA TRBV30 CAWIGGVGDGYTF TGTGCCTGGATCGGTGGGGTCGGGGATGGCTACACCTTC
TRBJ1-5 NA NA TRBV10-3 CATKGAGDNQPQHF TGTGCCACCAAAGGGGCAGGGGACAATCAGCCCCAGCATTTT
TRBJ1-1 NA NA TRBV6-1 CASSEKGGKNTEAFF TGTGCCAGCAGTGAAAAGGGAGGTAAGAACACTGAAGCTTTCTTT
TRBJ1-3 NA NA TRBV7-3 CASSSYPGLLGLLSGNTIYF TGTGCCAGCAGCTCATACCCGGGACTTTTGGGGCTACTCTCTGGAAACACCATATATTTT
TRBJ2-2 NA TRBD2 TRBV30 CAWNTGTSGQVGELFF TGTGCCTGGAACACCGGGACTAGCGGTCAGGTCGGGGAGCTGTTTTTT
TRBJ1-2 few NA TRBV28 CASSLLSERSYGYTF TGTGCCAGCAGTTTATTATCGGAACGGAGCTATGGCTACACCTTC
TRBJ2-1 NA TRBD2 TRBV15 CATSRSLAGGNPYNEQFF TGTGCCACCAGCAGATCCCTAGCGGGAGGAAACCCATACAATGAGCAGTTCTTC
TRBJ1-5 NA NA TRBV7-8 CASSRDAINQPQHF TGTGCCAGCAGCCGAGATGCTATAAATCAGCCCCAGCATTTT
TRBJ2-1 NA NA TRBV7-8 CASSFEGRVRDEQFF TGTGCCAGCAGCTTTGAAGGTCGGGTTCGGGATGAGCAGTTCTTC
TRBJ2-7 few NA TRBV5-1 CASSFVGTSGEQYF TGCGCCAGCAGCTTCGTTGGAACCTCGGGCGAGCAGTACTTC
TRBJ2-1 NA NA TRBV7-2 CASSLDLFHNEQFF TGTGCCAGCAGCCTGGACTTGTTTCACAATGAGCAGTTCTTC
TRBJ2-5 NA TRBD1 TRBV11-2 CASSQPGQGETQYF TGTGCCAGCAGCCAACCGGGACAGGGAGAGACCCAGTACTTC
TRBJ2-1 NA TRBD2 TRBV6-2/TRBV6-3 CASSIAGRHNEQFF TGTGCCAGCAGTATAGCGGGGAGACACAATGAGCAGTTCTTC
TRBJ1-1 NA TRBD1 TRBV28 CASSFSRQGSTEAFF TGTGCCAGCAGTTTCTCCCGACAGGGAAGCACTGAAGCTTTCTTT
TRBJ2-1 once NA TRBV9 CASSVKAGNNEQFF TGTGCCAGCAGCGTTAAAGCCGGGAACAATGAGCAGTTCTTC
TRBJ1-4 NA TRBD1 TRBV28 CASSPGTGSEKLFF TGTGCCAGCAGTCCCGGGACAGGGAGTGAAAAACTGTTTTTT
TRBJ2-5 NA NA TRBV6-6 CASSPGAGTTRGETQYF TGTGCCAGCAGTCCCGGTGCGGGGACCACGAGAGGGGAGACCCAGTACTTC
TRBJ1-2 NA NA TRBV5-4 CASSLAGPGGYTF TGTGCCAGCAGCTTGGCAGGACCAGGGGGCTACACCTTC
TRBJ1-2 NA TRBD1 TRBV6-2/TRBV6-3 CASSQYPGQSYGYTF TGTGCCAGCAGTCAATATCCGGGACAGAGCTATGGCTACACCTTC
TRBJ2-4 NA NA TRBV7-9 CASSFSVTKNIQYF TGTGCCAGCAGCTTTTCAGTGACCAAAAACATTCAGTACTTC
TRBJ2-1 NA TRBD2 TRBV20-1 CSASWGGRGEQFF TGCAGTGCTAGTTGGGGCGGGAGGGGTGAGCAGTTCTTC
TRBJ1-4 NA TRBD1 TRBV10-3 CATRDRVAGNEKLFF TGTGCCACACGGGACAGGGTGGCCGGTAATGAAAAACTGTTTTTT
TRBJ1-5 NA NA TRBV27 CASSFGGLSNQPQHF TGTGCCAGCAGTTTTGGGGGACTGAGCAATCAGCCCCAGCATTTT
TRBJ2-1 NA NA TRBV2 CASSEVRGNEQFF TGTGCCAGCAGTGAAGTGAGGGGGAATGAGCAGTTCTTC
TRBJ2-1 NA TRBD2 TRBV14 CASSQVPPQVAGNNEQFF TGTGCCAGCAGCCAAGTTCCCCCCCAGGTAGCGGGTAACAATGAGCAGTTCTTC
TRBJ2-1 NA NA TRBV7-9 CASSFPGLRGDEQFF TGTGCCAGCAGCTTTCCGGGACTCCGTGGGGATGAGCAGTTCTTC
TRBJ1-2 NA TRBD1 TRBV5-1 CASSTGQGAAYGYTF TGCGCCAGCAGCACGGGACAGGGGGCCGCTTATGGCTACACCTTC
TRBJ1-1 NA NA TRBV19 CASTGRGNTEAFF TGTGCCAGTACCGGCAGGGGGAACACTGAAGCTTTCTTT
TRBJ2-6 NA NA TRBV19 CASSLFSGANVLTF TGTGCCAGTAGTCTCTTCTCTGGGGCCAACGTCCTGACTTTC
TRBJ1-2 NA TRBD1 TRBV20-1 CSAYRGGYTF TGCAGTGCTTACAGGGGCGGCTACACCTTC
TRBJ2-1 NA NA TRBV21-1 CASSLRTSGREHKGEQFF TGTGCCAGCAGCCTCCGGACTAGCGGGAGAGAACACAAAGGAGAGCAGTTCTTC
TRBJ2-5 NA TRBD1 TRBV5-1 CASSLGPQGAQETQYF TGCGCCAGCAGCTTGGGGCCTCAGGGGGCGCAGGAGACCCAGTACTTC